This TCR beta chain is drawn from a study of T-cell reconstitution after alpha-beta-depleted transplantation in children. The sample holds many counts of this clonotype. The J segment lost 4 bases and the V segment lost 7 bases, leaving 5 bases of the junction unmatched. The CDR3 spans 13 residues. Unique molecular identifiers were used in preparing the TCRbeta library. TCRdb re-called the PCR reads through MiXCR, storing one row per CDR3 protein. The repertoire has 150,000 to 200,000 distinct CDR3 sequences, about 6.8% of them found once; the top ten carry approximately 2.9%. The origin of this receptor is a human donor who donated a stem cell graft to a child with Wiskott-Aldrich syndrome. The V and J genes are TRBV12-3 or TRBV12-4 and TRBJ1-2; 8 bases map to TRBD1. This specimen was PBMCs from the stem cell graft donor, taken from the stem cell graft. The CDR3 nucleotides are TGTGCCAGCACCCGGGGACAGGTCTATGGCTACACCTTC. Protein product: CASTRGQVYGYTF.